Sequencing of this T cell receptor beta chain was carried out in a study of cytomegalovirus exposure and HLA in healthy donors. The CDR3 totals 10 residues. Germline V gene lookup returns CDR1 GTSNPN and CDR2 SVGIG (reference sequence). V gave up 5 bases and J gave up 6 bases; unmatched junction bases: 1. Findings of the study overall: The sole available immune exposure information was CMV serostatus.

Notes on this clone: What it binds is not known.

Healthy bone marrow donors formed the donor group. The PCR used 60 Vbeta and 13 Jbeta primers. TCRdb's table, derived via immunoSEQ multiplex PCR, lists solely in-frame clones and lacks some. The sample has over 150,000 clones, about 68% seen once. The receptor was isolated from a man aged 25 to 40 in good health and CMV-seronegative. Sample: PBMCs. This chain connects TRBV30 to TRBJ2-7; 7 bases map to TRBD1. The DNA of the CDR3 is TGTGCCTGGGGGACAGTCGAGCAGTACTTC. Translating gives CAWGTVEQYF.